This entry lists 18 T cell receptor beta chains sequenced from one sample in a study of tumor-infiltrating lymphocytes in localized non-small cell lung cancer. This table comes from immunoSEQ multiplex PCR, and its TCRdb copy is limited to in-frame clones, with some not included. The sample holds fewer than 12,000 clones, around 68% seen once. Specimen: lung tumor tissue. These receptors originate from a human donor with non-small cell lung cancer.

V and J are TRBV5-1 and TRBJ2-3; D tentatively fits TRBD1 or TRBD2 (5 bases each). The CDR3 has 14 amino acids. V lost 0 bases and J 4 bases, leaving 9 bases between the germline ends. Germline values: CDR1 SGHRS, CDR2 YFSETQ. CDR3: CASSLAQGADTQYF. For the CDR3, the DNA is TGCGCCAGCAGCTTGGCGCAGGGAGCAGATACGCAGTATTTT.

This clone has only one observation. The chain joins TRBV25-1 to TRBJ1-5; D may be TRBD1 (5 bases). This CDR3 contains 14 residues. Germline V gives CDR1 MGHDK, CDR2 SYGVNS. The V and J ends lost 5 bases and 3 bases respectively, with 11 bases between them. The CDR3 region is CASSRQGNNQPQHF. CDR3 nucleotides: TGTGCCAGCAGTAGGCAGGGCAACAATCAGCCCCAGCATTTT.

The chain employs TRBV29-1 and TRBJ1-2; 7 bases map to TRBD1. The V segment lost 5 bases and the J segment 4 bases; nucleotides outside the gene matches: 1. The CDR3 runs 11 residues. CDR1 is SQVTM and CDR2 is ANQGSEA in the germline V gene. The CDR3 protein is CSVQGGYGYTF. CDR3 DNA sequence: TGCAGCGTTCAGGGGGGCTATGGCTACACCTTC.

This clone occurred a few times. The chain links TRBV10-2 to TRBJ2-5, with 9 bases matching TRBD1. CDR1 WSHSY and CDR2 SAAADI come from the germline V gene. The CDR3 loop spans 17 amino acids. V trimming: 3 bases; J trimming: 0 bases; junction bases outside the gene matches: 8. CDR3 sequence reads: CASSDSRDRENQETQYF. The CDR3 DNA follows: TGCGCCAGCAGTGACTCGAGGGACAGGGAGAACCAAGAGACCCAGTACTTC.

This chain connects TRBV27 to TRBJ2-7, with D unclear. From germline, CDR1 is MNHEY and CDR2 SMNVEV (reference sequence). Trimming took off 1 base at V and 8 bases at J, with 12 bases between the two ends. The CDR3 sequence is 13 residues long. The CDR3 DNA sequence: TGTGCCAGCAGTTTATTACCCGTGCTTAAGCAGTACTTC. Protein: CASSLLPVLKQYF.

This sequence joins TRBV29-1 and TRBJ2-1; 9 positions match TRBD1. There are 13 residues in the CDR3. From germline, CDR1 is SQVTM and CDR2 ANQGSEA. Unmatched junction bases numbered 8, after V lost 4 bases and J lost 10 bases. The CDR3 nucleotides read TGCAGCGTTGTTGGGACAGGGTCCGGGGAGCAGTTCTTC. It encodes CSVVGTGSGEQFF.

Sample share makes this clone medium-sized. This rearrangement joins TRBV28 to TRBJ1-5; TRBD1 might be the D (6 bases). This CDR3 comprises 16 residues. V was pared by 1 base and J by 0 bases, with 10 bases between. The germline V gene has CDR1 MDHEN and CDR2 SYDVKM. The CDR3 bases are TGTGCCAGCAGTTTATATGGACAGTATAGCAATCAGCCCCAGCATTTT. This translates into CASSLYGQYSNQPQHF.

The chain recombines TRBV7-9 with TRBJ2-3, with D possibly TRBD1 on 5 matching bases. Germline CDR1 is SEHNR and CDR2 is FQNEAQ (reference sequence). Trimming removed 1 base from V and 6 bases from J, with 11 bases in between. There are 14 residues in the CDR3. The CDR3 here is CASSLGGRADTQYF. In DNA form, the CDR3 reads TGTGCCAGCAGCTTAGGGGGCAGGGCGGATACGCAGTATTTT.

V gene TRBV6-5 combines with J gene TRBJ2-5; 10 nucleotides align to TRBD2. The J segment lost 5 bases and the V segment lost 8 bases, leaving 8 bases of the junction unmatched. The length of the CDR3 is 14 residues. Germline V gene lookup returns CDR1 MNHEY and CDR2 SVGAGI. The CDR3 DNA is TGTGCCAGCTCGCAGCGGGAGGGGGGGGAGACCCAGTACTTC. Protein product: CASSQREGGETQYF.

This rearrangement joins TRBV2 to TRBJ2-2; TRBD2 matches 8 bases. The length of the CDR3 is 14 residues. J gave up 7 bases and V 8 bases, and 9 bases lay outside the gene matches. Germline CDR1 is SNHLY and CDR2 is FYNNEI. The CDR3 reads CASGASGRNGELFF. CDR3 sequence (DNA): TGTGCCAGCGGGGCTAGCGGGCGCAACGGGGAGCTGTTTTTT.

The chain is built from TRBV7-2 and TRBJ2-7, with 13 nucleotides matching TRBD2. CDR1 is SGHTA, CDR2 FQGNSA, per germline. V gave up 5 bases and J gave up 4 bases; unmatched junction bases: 5. This CDR3 is built from 15 residues. CDR3: CASSVRTSGSYEQYF. Here the CDR3 DNA reads TGTGCCAGCAGCGTACGGACTAGCGGGAGTTACGAGCAGTACTTC.

This clone was seen only a few times. The chain combines TRBV5-6 with TRBJ2-1; TRBD2 matches at 7 bases. Germline CDR1 reads SGHDT; CDR2 reads YYEEEE. CDR3 length equals 14 residues. Germline trimming cut 7 bases from V and 6 bases from J; bases unmatched to any gene: 10. CDR3 protein: CASQSGDSRNEQFF. In nucleotides, the CDR3 is TGTGCCAGCCAAAGCGGGGACTCACGCAATGAGCAGTTCTTC.

The chain uses TRBV4-1 and TRBJ1-4; D unclear. This CDR3 is built from 16 residues. The germline CDR1 and CDR2 sequences are MGHRA and YSYEKL. The ends were cut back, 3 bases at V and 8 bases at J, with 19 bases in the middle. The CDR3 DNA follows: TGCGCCAGCAGCCAGGCAACTTTAGGGTTGCAGGAAAAACTGTTTTTT. As protein: CASSQATLGLQEKLFF.

The chain has TRBV6-1 and TRBJ1-4; tentatively, D is TRBD1 (5 bases). V gave up 0 bases and J gave up 2 bases, with 13 bases separating them. Per germline, CDR1 MNHNS and CDR2 SASEGT. This CDR3 contains 17 residues. The CDR3 is CASSEAYTHRTNEKLFF. In nucleotides, the CDR3 is TGTGCCAGCAGTGAAGCGTACACTCACAGGACTAATGAAAAACTGTTTTTT.

This chain joins TRBV7-2 and TRBJ2-1; D ambiguous. Germline V lookup: CDR1 SGHTA, CDR2 FQGNSA. This CDR3 spans 13 amino acids. Deletions cut 3 bases from V and 6 bases from J, with 9 bases between. The CDR3 is CASSLTALNEQFF. In DNA form, the CDR3 reads TGTGCCAGCAGCTTGACGGCCCTCAATGAGCAGTTCTTC.

J is TRBJ2-2 and V is TRBV2, with D uncertain. This CDR3 contains 15 residues. Germline loops: CDR1 SNHLY, CDR2 FYNNEI. V shed 4 bases and J shed 3 bases, with 12 bases lying between them. For the CDR3, the DNA is TGTGCCAGCAGTGGTGCCCGCAGCCACACCGGGGAGCTGTTTTTT. This sequence encodes CASSGARSHTGELFF.

The gene calls are TRBV6-6 and TRBJ2-7, with D perhaps matching TRBD2 (5 bases). Germline V gene sequence: CDR1 MNHNY, CDR2 SVGAGI (reference sequence). Trimming took off 6 bases at V and 2 bases at J, with 8 bases between the two ends. The CDR3 sequence is 12 residues long. The chain's CDR3 is CASSPGTYEQYF. The CDR3 nucleotides are TGTGCCAGCAGCCCGGGGACCTACGAGCAGTACTTC.

The chain carries TRBV2 and TRBJ2-1; 15 bases are shared with TRBD2. Germline V gene data show CDR1 as SNHLY and CDR2 as FYNNEI. This CDR3 has 17 amino acids. J gave up 1 base and V 8 bases, and 6 bases lay outside the gene matches. The CDR3 bases are TGTGCCAGCCAGGGACTAGCGGGGGGACGATCCTACAATGAGCAGTTCTTC. It specifies CASQGLAGGRSYNEQFF.